Sequencing of this TCR beta chain was carried out in a study of Ad26.COV2.S vaccination and SARS-CoV-2 variants. For the study at large: Donor was assigned to the Ad26.COV2.S arm of trial COV1001. Ad26.COV2.S given intramuscularly, once or twice 56 days apart. Study-wide results and caveats: Measurements of TCR breadth and depth may have given underestimates of the total T cell responses.

As to this clone: The antigen is undetermined.

Treatment given: around 19 received Ad26.COV2.S at low or high dose, single or two shots; about five received placebo; per-sample allocation not given. The investigators took samples on day 63 after the first vaccine or placebo injection. The vaccine delivered Wuhan-strain SARS-CoV-2 spike through an Ad26 vector. Germline lookup yields CDR1 SGHVS and CDR2 FQNEAQ. This CDR3 has 13 amino acids. Trimming removed 5 bases at V and 8 bases at J, with 15 bases between. Using immunoSEQ multiplex PCR, the repertoire was profiled, and TCRdb retains in-frame clones only, with some absent. The sample contains more than 300,000 clones, less than 90% of which appear only once.

V is TRBV7-8 and J is TRBJ1-2, with D perhaps TRBD1 (6 bases). This clonotype was sampled from a person between 18 and 59 years old who received the Ad26.COV2.S COVID-19 vaccine or a placebo. Sample: peripheral blood, taken in a trial of Ad26.COV2.S vaccine versus placebo. CDR3 amino acids: CASSLGTRGGYTF. The CDR3 DNA sequence: TGTGCCAGCAGCCTAGGGACAAGGGGCGGCTACACCTTC.